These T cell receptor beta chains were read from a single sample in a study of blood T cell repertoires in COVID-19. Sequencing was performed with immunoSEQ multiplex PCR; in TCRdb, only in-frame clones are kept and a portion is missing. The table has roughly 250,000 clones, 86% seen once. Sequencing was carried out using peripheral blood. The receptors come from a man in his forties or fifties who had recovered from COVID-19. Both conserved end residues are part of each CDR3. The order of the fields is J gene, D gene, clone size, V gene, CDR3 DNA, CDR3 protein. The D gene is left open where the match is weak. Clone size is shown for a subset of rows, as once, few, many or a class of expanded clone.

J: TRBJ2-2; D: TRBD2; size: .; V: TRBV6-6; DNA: TGTGCCAGCAGTACTAGCGGGGGGGCAGGAGGGGAGCTGTTTTTT; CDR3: CASSTSGGAGGELFF
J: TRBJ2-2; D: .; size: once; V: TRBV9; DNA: TGTGCCAGCAGCGTCGGCGGGGCAACCGGGGAGCTGTTTTTT; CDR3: CASSVGGATGELFF
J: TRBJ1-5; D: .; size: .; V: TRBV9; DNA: TGTGCCAGCAGCGTCGGGTCGTCGGGCAATCAGCCCCAGCATTTT; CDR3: CASSVGSSGNQPQHF
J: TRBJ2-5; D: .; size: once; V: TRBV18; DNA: TGTGCCAGCTCACCTTCCAGGCAAGAGACCCAGTACTTC; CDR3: CASSPSRQETQYF
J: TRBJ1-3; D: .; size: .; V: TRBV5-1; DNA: TGCGCCAGCAGCTTGTCACTACCTGGAAACACCATATATTTT; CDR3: CASSLSLPGNTIYF
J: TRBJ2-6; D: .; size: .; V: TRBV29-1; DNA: TGCAGCGTTCTATCAGGGGCCAACGTCCTGACTTTC; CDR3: CSVLSGANVLTF
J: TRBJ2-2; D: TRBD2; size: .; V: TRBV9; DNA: TGTGCCAGCAGCGTAGCTAGCGGGGGTACTGCGAACACCGGGGAGCTGTTTTTT; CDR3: CASSVASGGTANTGELFF
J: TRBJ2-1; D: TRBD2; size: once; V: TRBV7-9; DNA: TGTGCCAGCAGCTTAGTCTTGTCTAGCGGGAGTCAGAACAATGAGCAGTTCTTC; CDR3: CASSLVLSSGSQNNEQFF
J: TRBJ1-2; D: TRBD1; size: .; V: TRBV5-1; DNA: TGCGCCAGCAGCATCGCTACAGGGGGGCTATTTCACTATGGCTACACCTTC; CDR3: CASSIATGGLFHYGYTF
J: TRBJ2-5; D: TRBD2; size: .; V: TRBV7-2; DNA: TGTGCCAGCAGCTTTTGGACTAGCGGAGAGCTTAAGACCCAGTACTTC; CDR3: CASSFWTSGELKTQYF
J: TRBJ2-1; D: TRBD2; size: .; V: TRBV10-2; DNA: TGCGCCAGCAGTCTGGGACTAGACGCTTACAATGAGCAGTTCTTC; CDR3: CASSLGLDAYNEQFF
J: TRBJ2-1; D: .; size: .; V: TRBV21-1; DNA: TGTGCCAGCAGCAAAGTGGGACTAGAAGGCTCCTACAATGAGCAGTTCTTC; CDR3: CASSKVGLEGSYNEQFF
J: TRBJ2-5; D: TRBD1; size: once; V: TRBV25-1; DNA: TGTGCCAGCAGTCAGGACAGGGGGCTAGAGACCCAGTACTTC; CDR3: CASSQDRGLETQYF
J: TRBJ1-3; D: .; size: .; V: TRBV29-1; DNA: TGCAGCGTTGAAGATGCGCGTGATTTTCCTGGAAACACCATATATTTT; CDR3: CSVEDARDFPGNTIYF
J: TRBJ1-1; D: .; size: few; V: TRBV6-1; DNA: TGTGCCAGCAGTGAGCAGGGGTACAACACTGAAGCTTTCTTT; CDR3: CASSEQGYNTEAFF
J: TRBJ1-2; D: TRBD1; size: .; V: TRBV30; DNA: TGTGCCTGGAGTGTAATACAGGGGCCTAACTATGGCTACACCTTC; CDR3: CAWSVIQGPNYGYTF
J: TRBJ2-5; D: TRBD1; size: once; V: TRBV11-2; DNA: TGTGCCAGCAGCTTCCCCAGGACAGGGTTTTTGGAGACCCAGTACTTC; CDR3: CASSFPRTGFLETQYF
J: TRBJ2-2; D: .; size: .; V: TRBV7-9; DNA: TGTGCCAGCAGCCTTCCGGGGGCGAACACCGGGGAGCTGTTTTTT; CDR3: CASSLPGANTGELFF
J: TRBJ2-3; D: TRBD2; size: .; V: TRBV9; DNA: TGTGCCAGCAGTACGGGACTAGGAACAGATACGCAGTATTTT; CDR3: CASSTGLGTDTQYF
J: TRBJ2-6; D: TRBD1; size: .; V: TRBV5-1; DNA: TGCGCCAGCAGCTTACGGGACAGGGGGTCTGGGGCCAACGTCCTGACTTTC; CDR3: CASSLRDRGSGANVLTF
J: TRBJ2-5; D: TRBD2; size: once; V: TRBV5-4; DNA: TGTGCCAGCAGCTTGCAAGCGGGGATCGGGGAGACCCAGTACTTC; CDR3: CASSLQAGIGETQYF
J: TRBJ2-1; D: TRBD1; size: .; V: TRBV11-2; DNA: TGTGCCAGCAGCTTATACAGGGGGGTGGGATACAATGAGCAGTTCTTC; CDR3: CASSLYRGVGYNEQFF
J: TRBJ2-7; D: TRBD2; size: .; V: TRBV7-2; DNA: TGTGCCAGCAGCTTAGGTAGCGGGGGGCTCCTCTACGAGCAGTACTTC; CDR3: CASSLGSGGLLYEQYF
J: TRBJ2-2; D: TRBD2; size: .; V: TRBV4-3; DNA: TGCGCCAGCAGCCAGGCTTTAGGCGGGGGGGTCATGTCCGGGGAGCTGTTTTTT; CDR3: CASSQALGGGVMSGELFF
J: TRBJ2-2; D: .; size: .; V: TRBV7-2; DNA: TGTGCCAGCAGCCCCCGGAGGGGAGAGACCGGGGAGCTGTTTTTT; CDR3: CASSPRRGETGELFF
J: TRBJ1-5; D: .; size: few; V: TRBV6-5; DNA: TGTGCCAGCAGTTACTCGCCTAAAATGGGCAATCAGCCCCAGCATTTT; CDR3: CASSYSPKMGNQPQHF
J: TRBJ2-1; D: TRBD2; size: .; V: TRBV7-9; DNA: TGTGCCAGCATCCATAAAGCGGGACTTTACAATGAGCAGTTCTTC; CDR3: CASIHKAGLYNEQFF
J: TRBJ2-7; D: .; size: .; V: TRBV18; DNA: TGTGCCAGCTCACCCGGTTACGAGCAGTACTTC; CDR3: CASSPGYEQYF
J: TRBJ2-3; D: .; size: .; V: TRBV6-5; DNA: TGTGCCAGCAGCGAGGGACACACAGATACGCAGTATTTT; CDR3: CASSEGHTDTQYF
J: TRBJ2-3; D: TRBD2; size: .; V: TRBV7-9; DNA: TGTGCCAGCCTGGGGGGGAACACAGATACGCAGTATTTT; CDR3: CASLGGNTDTQYF
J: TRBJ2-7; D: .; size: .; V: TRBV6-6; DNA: TGTGCCAGCAAGGGGCCCAGGTCCGAGCAGTACTTC; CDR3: CASKGPRSEQYF
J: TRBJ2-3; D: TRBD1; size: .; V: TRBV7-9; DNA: TGTGCCAGCAGCTTTACAGGGGGGACAGATACGCAGTATTTT; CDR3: CASSFTGGTDTQYF
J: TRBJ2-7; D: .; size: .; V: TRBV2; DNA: TGTGCCAGCAGTGAAGTAGTTTTCGGGGGGCTATACGAGCAGTACTTC; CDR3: CASSEVVFGGLYEQYF
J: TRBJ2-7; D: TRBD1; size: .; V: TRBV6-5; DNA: TGTGCCAGCAGTTACGCACAGGGGATCTACGAGCAGTACTTC; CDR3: CASSYAQGIYEQYF
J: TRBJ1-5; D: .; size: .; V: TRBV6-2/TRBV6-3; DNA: TGTGCCAGCAGCCAAAGGGGAGGGGTGCAGCCCCAGCATTTT; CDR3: CASSQRGGVQPQHF
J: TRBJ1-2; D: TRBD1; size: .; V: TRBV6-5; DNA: TGTGCCAGCAGACCGGGACAGTATTATGGCTACACCTTC; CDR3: CASRPGQYYGYTF
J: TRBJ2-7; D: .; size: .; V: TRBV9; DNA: TGTGCCAGCAGCGTAGGGTTGACACCTGGGTTCGAGCAGTACTTC; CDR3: CASSVGLTPGFEQYF
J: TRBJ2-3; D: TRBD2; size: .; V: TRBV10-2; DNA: TGCGCCAGCAGTCCTAGCGGGGGGCCCGGAACAGATACGCAGTATTTT; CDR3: CASSPSGGPGTDTQYF
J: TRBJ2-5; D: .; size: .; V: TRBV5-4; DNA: TGTGCCAGCAACATCGGGGGGCCTACTTCCCAAGAGACCCAGTACTTC; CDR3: CASNIGGPTSQETQYF
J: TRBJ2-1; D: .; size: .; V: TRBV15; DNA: TGTGCCACCAGCAGTTCGTACAATGAGCAGTTCTTC; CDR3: CATSSSYNEQFF
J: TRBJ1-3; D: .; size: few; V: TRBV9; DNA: TGTGCCAGCAGCGTAGATTGGGGACTCCACGGAAACACCATATATTTT; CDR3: CASSVDWGLHGNTIYF